This T cell receptor beta chain was documented in a study of a mutant IDH1 vaccine in newly diagnosed glioma. Study-level background: Once 4-6 weeks had passed after radiotherapy alone, vaccination started, or it started with temozolomide cycles. Patients had received radiotherapy, temozolomide, or both previously, most receiving both. Study-wide results and caveats: It seemed that pseudoprogression was not linked to changes in the top peripheral T cell clonotypes.

Generated by immunoSEQ multiplex PCR, the TCRdb table keeps only in-frame clones and is missing some. The sample has approximately 44,000 clones; about 81% are singletons. Time point specified: week 23, last vaccination. All doses held 300 ug of mutant IDH1 20-mer peptide, with topical imiquimod. Donors' newly diagnosed IDH1-mutant WHO grade 3 or 4 astrocytomas lacked nuclear ATRX. The CDR3 is made up of 15 amino acids. V dropped 5 bases and J dropped 7 bases, with 20 bases sitting between them. Germline-derived CDR1 and CDR2 are MNHNS and SASEGT. Remarks on this clone: The target antigen is unknown.

The V and J genes are TRBV6-1 and TRBJ1-1; perhaps TRBD1 as D (5 bases). Sequenced material: PBMCs, taken from a glioma patient whose treatment included an IDH1 peptide vaccine. This sequence was found in a woman aged 18-35 years with glioma. Some clones in this sample may be carry-over from other donors' samples. The CDR3 nucleotides are TGTGCCAGCAGTATAGAGGGACGGTCGGGGGATGAAGCTTTCTTT. It encodes CASSIEGRSGDEAFF.